Given below is one T cell receptor beta chain in context. Its antigen remains unidentified. Nothing much larger sits one base from this clone, and base qualities are not available. The data belong to a study of control samples from healthy donors and cancer patients (dated by TCRdb to the early 2020s). Libraries came from the immunoSEQ multiplex PCR assay. TCRdb stores this immuneACCESS table with in-frame sequences only. Part of the clones is absent; in the studies checked, under half of the shortfall reflects unresolved V genes, and no reason is known for the rest. The sample table lists 150,000 to 200,000 clones, around 92% of them with a count of one. The ten largest clones capture over 1.2% of the sample. There are 17 amino acids in the CDR3, from cysteine to phenylalanine inclusive. CDR3 DNA only is kept here, 51 bases in frame from base 1. For CDR1 and CDR2, the germline V gene lists LGHNA and YSLEER. V ends up 1 base short and J 7 bases short, with an unmatched junction base count of 7.

The receptor was derived from a woman in her 30s in good health. Sequenced: blood. The chain is assembled from TRBV4-3 and TRBJ2-2, and 12 junction bases match TRBD2. The base sequence is TGCGCCAGCAGCCAAGGGGCTAGCGGGAGGGAAAACGGGGAGCTGTTTTTT. Translated, it reads CASSQGASGRENGELFF.